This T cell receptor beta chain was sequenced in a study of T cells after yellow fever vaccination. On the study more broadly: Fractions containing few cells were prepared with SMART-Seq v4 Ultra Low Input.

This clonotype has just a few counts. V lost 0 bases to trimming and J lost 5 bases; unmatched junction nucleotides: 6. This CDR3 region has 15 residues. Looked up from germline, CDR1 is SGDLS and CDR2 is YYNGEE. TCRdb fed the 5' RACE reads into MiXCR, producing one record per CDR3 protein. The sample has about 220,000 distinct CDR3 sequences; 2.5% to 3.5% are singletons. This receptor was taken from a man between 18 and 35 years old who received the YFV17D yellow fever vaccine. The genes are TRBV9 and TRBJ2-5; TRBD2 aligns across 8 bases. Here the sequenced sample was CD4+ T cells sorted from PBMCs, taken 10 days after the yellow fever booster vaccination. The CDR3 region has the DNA TGTGCCAGCAGCGTAGCGGGGGGGGCGGTGGAGACCCAGTACTTC. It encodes CASSVAGGAVETQYF.